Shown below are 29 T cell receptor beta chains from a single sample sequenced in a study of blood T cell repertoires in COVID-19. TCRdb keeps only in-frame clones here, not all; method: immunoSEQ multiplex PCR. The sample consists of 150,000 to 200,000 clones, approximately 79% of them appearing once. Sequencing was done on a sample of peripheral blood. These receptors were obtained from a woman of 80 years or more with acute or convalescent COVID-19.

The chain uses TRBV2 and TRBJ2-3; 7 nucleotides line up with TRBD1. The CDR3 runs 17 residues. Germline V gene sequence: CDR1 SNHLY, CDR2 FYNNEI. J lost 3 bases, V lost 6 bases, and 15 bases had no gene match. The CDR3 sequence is CASRGEQGLWATDTQYF. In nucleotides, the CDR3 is TGTGCCAGCAGAGGAGAACAGGGGTTGTGGGCGACAGATACGCAGTATTTT.

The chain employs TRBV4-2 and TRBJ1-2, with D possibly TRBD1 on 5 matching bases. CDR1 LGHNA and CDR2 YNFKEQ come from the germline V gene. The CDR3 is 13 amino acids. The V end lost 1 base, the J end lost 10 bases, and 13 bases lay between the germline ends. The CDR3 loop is CASSQGGNRHYTF. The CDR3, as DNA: TGTGCCAGCAGCCAAGGGGGAAACAGGCACTACACCTTC.

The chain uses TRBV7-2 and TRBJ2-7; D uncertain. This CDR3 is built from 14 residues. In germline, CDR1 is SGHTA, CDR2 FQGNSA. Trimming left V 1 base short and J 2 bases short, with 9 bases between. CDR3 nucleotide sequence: TGTGCCAGCAGCTTAGGGCCACCACCCTACGAGCAGTACTTC. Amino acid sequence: CASSLGPPPYEQYF. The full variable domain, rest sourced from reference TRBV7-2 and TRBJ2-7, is GAGVSQSPSNKVTEKGKDVELRCDPISGHTALYWYRQSLGQGLEFLIYFQGNSAPDKSGLPSDRFSAERTGGSVSTLTIQRTQQEDSAVYLCASSLGPPPYEQYFGPGTRLTVT.

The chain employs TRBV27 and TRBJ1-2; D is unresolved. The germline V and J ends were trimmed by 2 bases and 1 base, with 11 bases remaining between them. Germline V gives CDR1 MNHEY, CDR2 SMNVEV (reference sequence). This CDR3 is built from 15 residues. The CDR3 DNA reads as TGTGCCAGCAGTTTAGGCGCAGGAATTAACTATGGCTACACCTTC. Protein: CASSLGAGINYGYTF.

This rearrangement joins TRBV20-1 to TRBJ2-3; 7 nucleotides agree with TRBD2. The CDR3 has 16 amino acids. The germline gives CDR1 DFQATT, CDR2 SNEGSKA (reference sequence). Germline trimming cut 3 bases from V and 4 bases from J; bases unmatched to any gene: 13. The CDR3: CSASVSLAEGSDTQYF. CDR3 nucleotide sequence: TGCAGTGCTAGTGTTTCTCTAGCGGAGGGATCAGATACGCAGTATTTT.

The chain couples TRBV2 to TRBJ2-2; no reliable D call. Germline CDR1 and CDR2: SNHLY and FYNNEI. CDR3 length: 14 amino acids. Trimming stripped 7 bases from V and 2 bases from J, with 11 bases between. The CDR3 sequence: CASIRGSNTGELFF. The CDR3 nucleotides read TGTGCCAGCATCCGAGGAAGTAACACCGGGGAGCTGTTTTTT.

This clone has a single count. The CDR3 spells CASSRAGGETGELFF. CDR3 coding DNA: TGTGCCAGCAGCCGAGCGGGAGGAGAGACCGGGGAGCTGTTTTTT. This rearrangement joins TRBV7-9 to TRBJ2-2; 9 nucleotides align to TRBD2. The CDR3 runs 15 residues. Germline V CDR1 and CDR2: SEHNR, FQNEAQ (reference sequence). The trim removed 5 bases at V and 5 bases at J, leaving 6 bases unmatched.

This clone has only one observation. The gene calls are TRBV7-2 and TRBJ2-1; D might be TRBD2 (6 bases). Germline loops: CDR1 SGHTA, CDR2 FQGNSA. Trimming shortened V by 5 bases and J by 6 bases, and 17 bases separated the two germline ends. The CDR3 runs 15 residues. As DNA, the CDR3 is TGTGCCAGCAGCAGGGAGGCAGGGATCACCAATGAGCAGTTCTTC. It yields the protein CASSREAGITNEQFF.

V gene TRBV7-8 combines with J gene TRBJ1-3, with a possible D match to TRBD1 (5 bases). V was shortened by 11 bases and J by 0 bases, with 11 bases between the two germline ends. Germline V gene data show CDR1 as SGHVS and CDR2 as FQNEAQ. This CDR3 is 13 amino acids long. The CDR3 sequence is CAGGTDSGNTIYF. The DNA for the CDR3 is TGTGCCGGAGGGACCGACTCTGGAAACACCATATATTTT.

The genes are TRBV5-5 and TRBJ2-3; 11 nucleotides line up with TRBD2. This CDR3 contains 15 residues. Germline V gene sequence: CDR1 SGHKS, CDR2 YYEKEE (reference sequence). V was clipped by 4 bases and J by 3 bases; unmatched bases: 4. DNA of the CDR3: TGTGCCAGCAGCAGGGGACTAGCGGAAACAGATACGCAGTATTTT. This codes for CASSRGLAETDTQYF.

CDR3 nucleotide sequence: TGTGCCAGCAGTGTACACAGTTCCGGGGAGCTGTTTTTT. It encodes CASSVHSSGELFF. The rearrangement uses TRBV28 and TRBJ2-2; no firm D call. Trimming pared 5 bases from V and 6 bases from J, leaving 10 bases between. In germline, CDR1 is MDHEN, CDR2 SYDVKM. The CDR3 runs 13 residues.

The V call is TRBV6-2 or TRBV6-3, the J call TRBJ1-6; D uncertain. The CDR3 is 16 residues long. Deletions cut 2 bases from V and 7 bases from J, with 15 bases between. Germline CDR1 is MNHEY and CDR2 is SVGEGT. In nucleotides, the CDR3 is TGTGCCAGCAGTTACACCCCCGCACCGGGGAATTCACCCCTCCACTTT. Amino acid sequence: CASSYTPAPGNSPLHF.

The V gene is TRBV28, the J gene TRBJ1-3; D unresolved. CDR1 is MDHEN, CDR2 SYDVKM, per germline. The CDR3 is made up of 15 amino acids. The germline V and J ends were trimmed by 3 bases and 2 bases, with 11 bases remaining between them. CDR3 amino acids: CASSLGPGTGNTIYF. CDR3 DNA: TGTGCCAGCAGTTTGGGTCCAGGAACTGGAAACACCATATATTTT.

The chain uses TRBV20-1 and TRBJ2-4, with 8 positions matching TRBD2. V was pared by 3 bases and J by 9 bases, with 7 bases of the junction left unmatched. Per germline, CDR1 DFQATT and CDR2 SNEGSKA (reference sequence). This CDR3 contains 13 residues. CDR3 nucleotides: TGCAGTGCTAGTCTCCTAGCGGGCCGCATTCAGTACTTC. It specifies CSASLLAGRIQYF.

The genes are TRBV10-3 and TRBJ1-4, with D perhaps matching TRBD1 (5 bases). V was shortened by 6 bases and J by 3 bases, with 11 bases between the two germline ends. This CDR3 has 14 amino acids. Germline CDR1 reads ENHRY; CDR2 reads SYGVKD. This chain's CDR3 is CAIRSPGSNEKLFF. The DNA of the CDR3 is TGTGCCATCAGATCCCCAGGGTCTAATGAAAAACTGTTTTTT.

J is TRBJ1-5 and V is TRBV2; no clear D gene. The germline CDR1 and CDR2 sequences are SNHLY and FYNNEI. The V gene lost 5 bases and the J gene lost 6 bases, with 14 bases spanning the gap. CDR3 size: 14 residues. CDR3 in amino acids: CASSPLRTGQPQHF. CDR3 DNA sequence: TGTGCCAGCAGTCCCTTAAGGACTGGTCAGCCCCAGCATTTT.

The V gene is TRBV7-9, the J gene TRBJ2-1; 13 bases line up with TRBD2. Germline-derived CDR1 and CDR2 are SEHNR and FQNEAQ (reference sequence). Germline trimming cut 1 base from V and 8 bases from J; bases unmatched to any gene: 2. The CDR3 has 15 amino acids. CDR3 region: CASSLGTSGSDEQFF. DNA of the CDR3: TGTGCCAGCAGCTTAGGGACTAGCGGGAGCGATGAGCAGTTCTTC.

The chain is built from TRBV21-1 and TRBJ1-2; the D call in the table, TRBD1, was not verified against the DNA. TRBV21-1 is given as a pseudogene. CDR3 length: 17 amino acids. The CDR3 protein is CASIPGTGSFLNYGYTF. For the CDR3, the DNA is TGTGCCAGCATTCCTGGGACAGGGTCCTTCTTGAACTATGGCTACACCTTC.

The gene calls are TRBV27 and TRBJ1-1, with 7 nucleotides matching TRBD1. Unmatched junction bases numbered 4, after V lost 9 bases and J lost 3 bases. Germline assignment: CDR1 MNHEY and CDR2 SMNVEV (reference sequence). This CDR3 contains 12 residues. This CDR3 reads CASRTGDTEAFF. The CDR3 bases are TGTGCCAGTCGCACAGGGGACACTGAAGCTTTCTTT.

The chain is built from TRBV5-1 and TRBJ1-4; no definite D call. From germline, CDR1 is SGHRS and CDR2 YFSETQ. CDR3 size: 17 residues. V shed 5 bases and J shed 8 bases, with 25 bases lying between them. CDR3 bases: TGCGCCAGCAGGAGACGGACGGGAATCCTTCAAGAAGAAAAACTGTTTTTT. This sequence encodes CASRRRTGILQEEKLFF.

As DNA, the CDR3 is TGTGCCAGCAGTGAGGGACAGGGGCTAGCGGAAACCGGGGAGCTGTTTTTT. Encoded protein: CASSEGQGLAETGELFF. J is TRBJ2-2 and V is TRBV25-1, with TRBD1 identical over 10 bases. The ends lost 3 bases at V and 5 bases at J; junction bases unmatched: 9. Germline assignment: CDR1 MGHDK and CDR2 SYGVNS. The length of the CDR3 is 17 residues.

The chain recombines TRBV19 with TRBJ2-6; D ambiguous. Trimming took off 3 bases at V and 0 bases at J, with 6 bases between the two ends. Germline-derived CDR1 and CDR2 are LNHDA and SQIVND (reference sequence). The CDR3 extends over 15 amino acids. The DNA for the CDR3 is TGTGCCAGTAGTATCCTTTCCTCTGGGGCCAACGTCCTGACTTTC. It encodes CASSILSSGANVLTF.

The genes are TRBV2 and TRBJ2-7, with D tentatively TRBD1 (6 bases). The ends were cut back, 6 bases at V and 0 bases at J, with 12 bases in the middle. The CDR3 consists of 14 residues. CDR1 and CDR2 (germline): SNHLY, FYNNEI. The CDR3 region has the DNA TGTGCCAGCAGCCTGGACAGCCGCTCCTACGAGCAGTACTTC. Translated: CASSLDSRSYEQYF. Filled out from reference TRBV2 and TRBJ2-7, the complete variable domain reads EPEVTQTPSHQVTQMGQEVILRCVPISNHLYFYWYRQILGQKVEFLVSFYNNEISEKSEIFDDQFSVERPDGSNFTLKIRSTKLEDSAMYFCASSLDSRSYEQYFGPGTRLTVT.

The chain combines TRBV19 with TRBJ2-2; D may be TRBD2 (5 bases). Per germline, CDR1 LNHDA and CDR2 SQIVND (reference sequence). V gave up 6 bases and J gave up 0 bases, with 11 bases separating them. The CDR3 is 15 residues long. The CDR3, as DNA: TGTGCCAGTAGGCCGGGGAACGCGAACACCGGGGAGCTGTTTTTT. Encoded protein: CASRPGNANTGELFF.

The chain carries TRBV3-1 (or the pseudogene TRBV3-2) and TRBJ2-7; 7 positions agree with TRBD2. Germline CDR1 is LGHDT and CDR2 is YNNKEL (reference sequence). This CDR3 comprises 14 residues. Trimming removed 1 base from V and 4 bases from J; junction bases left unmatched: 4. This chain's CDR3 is CASSQGASGYEQYF. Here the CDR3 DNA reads TGTGCCAGCAGCCAAGGTGCTAGCGGATACGAGCAGTACTTC.

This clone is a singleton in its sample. CDR3 region: CASSQFGTNTEAFF. In nucleotides, the CDR3 is TGCGCCAGCAGCCAATTTGGGACTAACACTGAAGCTTTCTTT. The chain employs TRBV4-1 and TRBJ1-1; tentative D call: TRBD1 (5 bases). Trimming stripped 2 bases from V and 2 bases from J, with 9 bases between. From germline, CDR1 is MGHRA and CDR2 YSYEKL. This CDR3 contains 14 residues.

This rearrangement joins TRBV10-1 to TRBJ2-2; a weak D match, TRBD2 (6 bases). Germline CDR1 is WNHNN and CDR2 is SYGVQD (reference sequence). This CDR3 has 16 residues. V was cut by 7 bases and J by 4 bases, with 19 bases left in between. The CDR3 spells CASIVREDSSTGELFF. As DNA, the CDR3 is TGCGCCAGCATCGTGCGGGAAGATTCGAGCACCGGGGAGCTGTTTTTT.

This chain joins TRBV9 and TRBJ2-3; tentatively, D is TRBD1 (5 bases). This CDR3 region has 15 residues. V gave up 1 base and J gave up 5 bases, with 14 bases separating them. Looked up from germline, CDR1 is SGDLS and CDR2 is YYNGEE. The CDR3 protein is CASSVSPAQGDTQYF. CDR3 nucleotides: TGTGCCAGCAGCGTAAGTCCTGCTCAGGGAGATACGCAGTATTTT.

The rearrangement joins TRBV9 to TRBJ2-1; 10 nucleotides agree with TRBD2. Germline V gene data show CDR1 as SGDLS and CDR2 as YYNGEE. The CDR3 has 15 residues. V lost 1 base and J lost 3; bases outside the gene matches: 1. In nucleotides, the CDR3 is TGTGCCAGCAGCGTAACTAGCGGGGACTACAATGAGCAGTTCTTC. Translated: CASSVTSGDYNEQFF.